Given below is one T cell receptor beta chain in context. The data are from a study of beta chain features in type 1 diabetes. Germline V gene data show CDR1 as MNHNS and CDR2 as SASEGT. This CDR3 comprises 14 residues. Trimming shortened V by 7 bases and J by 5 bases, and 17 bases separated the two germline ends. Expressed TCRB transcripts were sequenced because the isolated RNA had all been reverse transcribed beforehand. Clones were read by immunoSEQ multiplex PCR, and TCRdb kept only the in-frame ones, dropping some. The sample has just under 150,000 clones; about 10% are singletons. Source material: naive CD4+ T cells from blood. This TCR derives from a young man in good health. This chain links TRBV6-1 with TRBJ2-5; maybe TRBD1 (6 bases). CDR3 in amino acids: CASTKQQGAETQYF. For the CDR3, the DNA is TGTGCCAGCACCAAACAACAGGGTGCGGAGACCCAGTACTTC.